These 5 T cell receptor beta chains came from one sample sequenced in a study of brain T cells in children with intractable seizures. Profiling relied on immunoSEQ multiplex PCR, and the TCRdb table lists in-frame clones only, not all of them. Of about 320,000 clones in the sample, over 85% are singletons; the top ten hold 4.5% to 7%. Noted time point: blood from clinic visit 5 months post-surgery; TSC patient then seizure free. The material sequenced was peripheral blood, taken less than 6 months after surgery. These receptors all stem from a boy less than two years old with tuberous sclerosis and intractable seizures.

The genes are TRBV6-5 and TRBJ1-2, with a weak D call TRBD1 (5 bases). The V and J ends lost 2 bases and 6 bases respectively, with 10 bases between them. Germline V CDR1 and CDR2: MNHEY, SVGAGI. CDR3 length equals 13 residues. The CDR3 loop reads CASSYAPGDGYTF. The CDR3 region has the DNA TGTGCCAGCAGTTACGCCCCGGGGGATGGCTACACCTTC.

The chain is built from TRBV7-9 and TRBJ2-3; 9 nucleotides align to TRBD1. The CDR3 totals 14 residues. Germline V gene data show CDR1 as SEHNR and CDR2 as FQNEAQ (reference sequence). With V trimmed by 6 bases and J by 3 bases, 4 bases remained unmatched. Here the CDR3 reads CASSWDRATDTQYF. For the CDR3, the DNA is TGTGCCAGCAGTTGGGACAGGGCGACAGATACGCAGTATTTT.

The chain uses TRBV9 and TRBJ1-1; 10 positions match TRBD1. This CDR3 is built from 15 residues. CDR1 is SGDLS, CDR2 YYNGEE, per germline. With V trimmed by 3 bases and J by 5 bases, 7 bases remained unmatched. CDR3 sequence: CASSAPGQGWTEAFF. CDR3 bases: TGTGCCAGCAGCGCCCCGGGACAGGGGTGGACTGAAGCTTTCTTT.

Only a few counts were recorded for this clone. V gene TRBV2 combines with J gene TRBJ1-5; 12 nucleotides match TRBD1. Losses at the gene ends were 7 bases for V and 7 bases for J; bases not matched to a gene: 11. Germline V lookup: CDR1 SNHLY, CDR2 FYNNEI. The CDR3 spans 16 residues. The CDR3 protein is CASNLGQGAIWQPQHF. CDR3 DNA sequence: TGTGCCAGCAACCTGGGACAGGGGGCTATATGGCAGCCCCAGCATTTT.

The V gene is TRBV28, the J gene TRBJ1-2; 11 bases line up with TRBD1. The CDR3 spans 16 residues. Germline lookup yields CDR1 MDHEN and CDR2 SYDVKM. The ends lost 3 bases at V and 3 bases at J; junction bases unmatched: 6. CDR3 residues: CASSFSGQGAHYGYTF. In DNA form, the CDR3 reads TGTGCCAGCAGTTTCTCCGGACAGGGGGCGCACTATGGCTACACCTTC.